This is a list of T cell receptor beta chains from one sample in a study of cytomegalovirus exposure and HLA in healthy donors. Sequencing was performed with immunoSEQ multiplex PCR; in TCRdb, only in-frame clones are kept and a portion is missing. The sample has about 200,000 clones, around 84% seen once. Source material: PBMCs. Source of these receptors: a woman in her twenties or thirties in good health and CMV-seropositive. The CDR3 runs from the conserved cysteine through the conserved F or W. Fields, in order: clone size, D gene, V gene, J gene, CDR3 DNA, CDR3 protein. The D gene is left open where the match is weak. Clone size is shown for a subset of rows, as once, few, many or a class of expanded clone.

many	TRBD2	TRBV15	TRBJ2-1	TGTGCCACCAGCATTGGACTAGATTACAATGAGCAGTTCTTC	CATSIGLDYNEQFF
NA	TRBD1	TRBV20-1	TRBJ1-1	TGCAGTCCATCACAGGGGGGTGAAGCTTTCTTT	CSPSQGGEAFF
NA	TRBD1	TRBV30	TRBJ1-3	TGTGCCTGGAGTCCCGGGACAGCTGGAAACACCATATATTTT	CAWSPGTAGNTIYF
NA	NA	TRBV9	TRBJ1-4	TGTGCCAGCAGCGTAGCTGGAGATAATGAAAAACTGTTTTTT	CASSVAGDNEKLFF
NA	NA	TRBV15	TRBJ1-3	TGTGCCACCAGCAGTCGTTTAACAATCTCTGGAAACACCATATATTTT	CATSSRLTISGNTIYF
NA	TRBD2	TRBV19	TRBJ2-1	TGTGCCAGTGCAGGACTAGCTAGGCATGAGCAGTTCTTC	CASAGLARHEQFF
NA	NA	TRBV5-1	TRBJ2-5	TGCGCCAGCAGCTACCAGGGTCCAGAGACCCAGTACTTC	CASSYQGPETQYF
NA	TRBD2	TRBV6-5	TRBJ2-7	TGTGCCAGCAGTTATGGGGCGGGGGGGCATCGCTACGAGCAGTACTTC	CASSYGAGGHRYEQYF
NA	NA	TRBV15	TRBJ1-5	TGTGCCACCAGCAGGTCCGGGACTTCCAATCAGCCCCAGCATTTT	CATSRSGTSNQPQHF
NA	NA	TRBV5-1	TRBJ2-1	TGCGCCAGCAGCTTGGACCAGGTGGTCAATGAGCAGTTCTTC	CASSLDQVVNEQFF
NA	TRBD2	TRBV5-1	TRBJ2-3	TGCGCCAGTCGGGAGGGCACAGATACGCAGTATTTT	CASREGTDTQYF
few	NA	TRBV4-2	TRBJ1-5	TGTGCCAGCAGCCTCTGGGTGGACAGAAATCAGCCCCAGCATTTT	CASSLWVDRNQPQHF
NA	TRBD2	TRBV18	TRBJ2-1	TGTGCCAGCTCACCTTCGACTAGCGGATTCAATGAGCAGTTCTTC	CASSPSTSGFNEQFF
NA	NA	TRBV2	TRBJ2-7	TGTGCCAGCAGTGAGGCAGGGGATGAGCAGTACTTC	CASSEAGDEQYF
NA	TRBD1	TRBV25-1	TRBJ1-2	TGTGCCAGCAGTCCCACGGTGGGGACAGGGGGAGGCTACACCTTC	CASSPTVGTGGGYTF
NA	TRBD1	TRBV2	TRBJ1-3	TGTGCCAGCAGGTTAGGGACAGCCTCTGGAAACACCATATATTTT	CASRLGTASGNTIYF
NA	TRBD2	TRBV27	TRBJ2-1	TGTGCCAGCAGTGCGATCCCGGGAGGGCGCAATGAGCAGTTCTTC	CASSAIPGGRNEQFF
NA	NA	TRBV4-1	TRBJ2-5	TGCGCCAGCAGCGAACAGCTTCACCCTGGAACCCAGTACTTC	CASSEQLHPGTQYF
NA	TRBD1	TRBV9	TRBJ1-2	TGTGCCAGCAGCGTAGCTACTGGACAGGTGAACTATGGCTACACCTTC	CASSVATGQVNYGYTF
few	NA	TRBV11-2	TRBJ2-2	TGTGCCAGCAGCCCCGGGAGTTGGGAGCTGTTTTTT	CASSPGSWELFF
NA	NA	TRBV28	TRBJ2-2	TGTGCCAGCAGTTTACCACAGGGCCGAAACACCGGGGAGCTGTTTTTT	CASSLPQGRNTGELFF
NA	TRBD1	TRBV2	TRBJ2-7	TGTGCCAGCAGATCGACAGGGTCATACGAGCAGTACTTC	CASRSTGSYEQYF
NA	TRBD1	TRBV5-1	TRBJ1-5	TGCGCCAGCAGGAGGGACAGTAGCGATCAGCCCCAGCATTTT	CASRRDSSDQPQHF
once	TRBD1	TRBV30	TRBJ1-5	TGTGCCTGGAGTGCCTCGACAGGGAATCAGCCCCAGCATTTT	CAWSASTGNQPQHF
NA	NA	TRBV19	TRBJ2-2	TGTGCCAGTAGTACCTCAGGTCCCAACACCGGGGAGCTGTTTTTT	CASSTSGPNTGELFF
NA	NA	TRBV7-2	TRBJ2-3	TGTGCCAGCAGCTTACCAGGGGGCACAGATACGCAGTATTTT	CASSLPGGTDTQYF
NA	TRBD1	TRBV27	TRBJ1-4	TGTGCCAGCGGTTCCCTTGGGACAGGACCTGAAAAACTGTTTTTT	CASGSLGTGPEKLFF
NA	NA	TRBV2	TRBJ2-1	TGTGCCAGCATACTCCGGGGGACCTCCTACAATGAGCAGTTCTTC	CASILRGTSYNEQFF
NA	TRBD1	TRBV19	TRBJ1-5	TGTGCCAGTAGGACAGGGGTTGTTCAGCCCCAGCATTTT	CASRTGVVQPQHF
NA	TRBD1	TRBV7-2	TRBJ1-2	TGTGCCAGCAGCTTGGGACAGTCGCACGTAGGCTACACCTTC	CASSLGQSHVGYTF
NA	NA	TRBV30	TRBJ2-1	TGTGCCTGGGACGACAGCTCCTACAATGAGCAGTTCTTC	CAWDDSSYNEQFF
NA	NA	TRBV6-5	TRBJ2-2	TGTGCCAGCAGTCCCGGGACTGTCTGGAGCGGGGAGCTGTTTTTT	CASSPGTVWSGELFF
NA	NA	TRBV5-1	TRBJ1-2	TGCGCCAGCCGCGGGGGAAATACTAACTATGGCTACACCTTC	CASRGGNTNYGYTF
NA	NA	TRBV7-9	TRBJ2-5	TGTGCCAGCAGTTCAAAAGAGACCCAGTACTTC	CASSSKETQYF
NA	NA	TRBV11-1	TRBJ1-2	TGTGCCAGCAGCCTACTAGGAACTGGCTACACCTTC	CASSLLGTGYTF
NA	NA	TRBV6-6	TRBJ2-7	TGTGCCAGCAGTTACTCACAGGGACCTGCCTACGAGCAGTACTTC	CASSYSQGPAYEQYF
once	NA	TRBV5-4	TRBJ1-1	TGTGCCAGCAGCATCGGGAGCACTGAAGCTTTCTTT	CASSIGSTEAFF
NA	TRBD1	TRBV7-8	TRBJ1-2	TGTGCCAGCAGCTTAGGAAGGGACAGGGGCGGCTATGGCTACACCTTC	CASSLGRDRGGYGYTF
once	NA	TRBV6-5	TRBJ2-1	TGTGCCAGCACCCAAGGATCGGGACTTTACAATGAGCAGTTCTTC	CASTQGSGLYNEQFF
NA	TRBD1	TRBV25-1	TRBJ1-1	TGTGCCAGCACAGGGGGCCTGTACACTGAAGCTTTCTTT	CASTGGLYTEAFF
NA	NA	TRBV5-1	TRBJ2-5	TGCGCCAGCAGTAATGAACTGGGCAGGGCCCAGTACTTC	CASSNELGRAQYF
NA	TRBD1	TRBV2	TRBJ2-1	TGTGCCAGCAGTGCGGGACAGGGTAGCCATGAGCAGTTCTTC	CASSAGQGSHEQFF
NA	TRBD2	TRBV19	TRBJ2-1	TGTGCCAGTAGTTCTCTCCCAGCGGGAGGGCCCCTTGGGCAGTTCTTC	CASSSLPAGGPLGQFF